This entry is about one T cell receptor beta chain. Its target is not known. Among the roughly 120 subjects of the validation cohort, separate from the approximately 660-subject first cohort, were the donors. The data are from a study of cytomegalovirus exposure and HLA in healthy donors. As for the study in general: The same platform was used for the 100 to 150 validation repertoires and the 650 to 800 first-cohort repertoires, a later analysis reported.

General study results and limits: Some TCR beta chains (around 180 of them) were listed as cytomegalovirus-associated.

TCRdb's table, derived via immunoSEQ multiplex PCR, lists solely in-frame clones and lacks some. The table includes some 150,000 clones, 89% detected once. The CDR3 has 16 residues. V gave up 0 bases and J gave up 2 bases, with 15 bases separating them. CDR1 SGHRS and CDR2 YFSETQ come from the germline V gene. The TCR sequence derives from a woman aged 18-35 years in good health and CMV-seropositive. The chain recombines TRBV5-1 with TRBJ2-7; tentatively, D is TRBD1 (5 bases). The sample comprised PBMCs. For the CDR3, the DNA is TGCGCCAGCAGCTTGGTACCTCCCAGGGCGACCTACGAGCAGTACTTC. It specifies CASSLVPPRATYEQYF.